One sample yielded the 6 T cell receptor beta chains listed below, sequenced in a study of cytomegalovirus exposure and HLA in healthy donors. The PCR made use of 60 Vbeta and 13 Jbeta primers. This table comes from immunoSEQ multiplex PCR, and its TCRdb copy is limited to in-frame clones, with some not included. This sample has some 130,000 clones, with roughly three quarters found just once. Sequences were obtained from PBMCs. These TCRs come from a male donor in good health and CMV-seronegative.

In DNA form, the CDR3 reads TGTGCCAGCAGCCTTAGCCCAGGGGAGGAAAAACTGTTTTTT. Amino acid sequence: CASSLSPGEEKLFF. The J gene is TRBJ1-4, the V gene TRBV7-8; maybe TRBD1 (6 bases). V was pared by 5 bases and J by 8 bases, with 15 bases between. The germline CDR1 and CDR2 sequences are SGHVS and FQNEAQ. The CDR3 extends over 14 amino acids.

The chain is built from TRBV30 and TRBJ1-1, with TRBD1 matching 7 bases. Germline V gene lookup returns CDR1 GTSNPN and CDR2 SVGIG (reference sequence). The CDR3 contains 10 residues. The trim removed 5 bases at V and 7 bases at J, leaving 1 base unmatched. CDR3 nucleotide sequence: TGTGCCTGGGGGACAGTTGAAGCTTTCTTT. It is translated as CAWGTVEAFF.

CDR3 coding DNA: TGTGCCAGCAGCTCAGATGGACTAGCGGGAGAGCAGTACTTC. Its protein is CASSSDGLAGEQYF. The chain links TRBV9 to TRBJ2-7, with TRBD2 identical over 12 bases. V was pared by 4 bases and J by 7 bases, with 6 bases of the junction left unmatched. From germline, CDR1 is SGDLS and CDR2 YYNGEE. The CDR3 loop spans 14 amino acids.

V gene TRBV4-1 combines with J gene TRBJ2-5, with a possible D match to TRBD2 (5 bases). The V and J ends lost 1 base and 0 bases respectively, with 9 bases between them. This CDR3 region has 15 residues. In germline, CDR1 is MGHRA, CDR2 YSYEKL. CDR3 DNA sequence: TGCGCCAGCAGCCAAGGGAGGCAGTACCAAGAGACCCAGTACTTC. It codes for CASSQGRQYQETQYF.

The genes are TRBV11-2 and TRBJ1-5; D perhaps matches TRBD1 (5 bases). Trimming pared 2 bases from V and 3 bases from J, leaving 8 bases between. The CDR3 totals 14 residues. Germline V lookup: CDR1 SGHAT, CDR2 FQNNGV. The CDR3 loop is CASSLPGLNQPQHF. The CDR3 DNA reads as TGTGCCAGCAGCTTACCGGGACTCAATCAGCCCCAGCATTTT.

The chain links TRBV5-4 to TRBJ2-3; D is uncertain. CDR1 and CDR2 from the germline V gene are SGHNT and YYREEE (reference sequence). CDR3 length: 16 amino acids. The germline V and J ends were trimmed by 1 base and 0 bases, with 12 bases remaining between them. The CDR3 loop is CASSLSSVTSTDTQYF. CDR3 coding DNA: TGTGCCAGCAGCTTGTCTAGTGTTACTAGCACAGATACGCAGTATTTT.